This T cell receptor beta chain was identified during a study of T cells after yellow fever vaccination. TCRdb analysed the 5' RACE reads with MiXCR anew, one entry per CDR3 protein. The sample carries fewer than 150,000 distinct CDR3 sequences, about 6.8% recorded once. Findings of the study overall: Subsequent booster samples again held most clones from primary vaccination (roughly 95% CD4, about 85% CD8). Weaker, the secondary response had a peak occurring faster, on day 5 versus 15. Contamination of FACS-sorted repertoires by abundant clonotypes from the bulk population could occur.

A remark on this clonotype: As yet, its antigen is unknown.

Sequencing used CD4+ T cells sorted from PBMCs, obtained 45 days after the first yellow fever vaccination. This sequence was found in a man aged 18 to 30 who received the YFV17D yellow fever vaccine.

The CDR3 loop is CASSSYTSNEQFF. In nucleotides, the CDR3 is TGTGCCAGCAGCTCCTATACTAGTAATGAGCAGTTCTTC. V usage is TRBV9 and J usage is TRBJ2-1; D may be TRBD2 (5 bases). Germline V CDR1 and CDR2: SGDLS, YYNGEE. Trimming cost V 4 bases and J 7 bases, with 12 bases left between them. The CDR3 contains 13 residues.